The clone carrying this TCR beta chain was observed a handful of times. Its cognate antigen is unknown. At the deep level, the assay was run. Loaded into unsorted PBMC replicate PCRs was 250 to 350 ng DNA, 25,000 to 30,000 T cell genomes. Profiling relied on immunoSEQ multiplex PCR, and the TCRdb table lists in-frame clones only, not all of them. The sample has roughly 500,000 clones, 78% seen once; the top ten hold around 13%. The data originate from a study of shared clonotypes between healthy human individuals. Study-level results: Represented diversity, genetic and exposure-history alike, was limited by few donors.

The CDR3 runs to 14 residues. V lost 4 bases, J lost 0 bases, and 10 bases lay in between. The germline V gene encodes CDR1 SGHRS and CDR2 YFSETQ. This TCR derives from a woman aged 40-49 years in good health. Some clones in this sample may be carry-over from other donors' samples. This rearrangement joins TRBV5-1 to TRBJ1-2; no clear D. Sequenced material: PBMCs. CDR3 protein: CASSPDGANYGYTF. CDR3 nucleotide sequence: TGCGCCAGCAGCCCCGACGGAGCTAACTATGGCTACACCTTC.